The present T cell receptor (beta chain) was sequenced within a study of blood T cell repertoires in COVID-19 (dated by TCRdb to about 2020). Regarding the complete study: The collaborator samples originated in the United States, Italy and Spain and spanned the acute and convalescent phases of COVID-19. The material from the prospective study consisted of cDNA or gDNA derived from T cells, B-cell-depleted T cells, or PBMCs. Deeply sampled blood TCRbeta repertoires from subjects exposed to, actively infected with, or recovered from COVID-19 were included in the dataset. The repertoires were released in a freely available public database intended as a resource for research on the immune response to SARS-CoV-2. The samples were drawn from the first 160 participants of the ongoing ImmuneRACE study and from 950 to 1,500 subjects provided by 6 global collaborators. A de-identified subject ID, COVID-19 status, age in years and sex were almost always included in the sample metadata. Where available, HLA class I and class II types were obtained from metadata supplied by the sample provider rather than from assay-based typing.

Measured from the cysteine to the phenylalanine, the CDR3 is 11 residues long. Only the CDR3 portion is preserved as DNA: 33 bases, with reading frame beginning at the first base. V sheds 6 bases and J sheds 5 bases, leaving 7 bases between their ends. From the germline V gene (reference sequence), CDR1 is LNHDA and CDR2 is SQIVND. Remarks on this clone: No antigen is known for it. No base qualities exist here, and no much larger clone lies one base off it.

A second Seattle source provided samples from volunteer blood donors who had recovered from COVID-19. Each collaborating institution followed its own protocols to collect whole blood in K2EDTA tubes. Collaborator samples were shipped for TCRbeta analysis as frozen whole blood, isolated PBMCs, or DNA extracted from either sample type. Study-wide findings and limitations: How much clinical and demographic metadata was included differed by source and by participant, and the metadata was provided uncurated.

TCRbeta CDR3 regions were amplified from genomic DNA using the immunoSEQ Assay, a bias-controlled multiplex PCR. The authors' analysis ran thus. Nucleated cell counts per sample were estimated from amplification of reference gene primers within the assay. To quantify the absolute abundance of each unique TCRbeta CDR3 rearrangement, sequence reads were collapsed and filtered. Productive Simpson clonality was computed per sample as the square root of Simpson's diversity index over productive rearrangements. TCRdb retrieved this table from immuneACCESS and kept in-frame rearrangements only. Not all clones are present; in checked studies, unresolved V genes account for under half, and no reason is known for the remainder. V and J calls and clone size are copied from that table; D and trimming were computed from the DNA. Within this sample are more than 150,000 clones, with 80% to 90% of them counted one time only. The ten largest clones add up to 0.88% of the sample.

The rearranged segments are TRBV19 and TRBJ1-2; no D segment can be confidently identified. The sequenced sample was peripheral blood. The receptor's source is a woman aged 18-29 years who had recovered from COVID-19. The CDR3 amino acid sequence is: CASSTTYGYTF. The DNA sequence follows: TGTGCCAGTAGCACCACTTATGGCTACACCTTC.